A single sample is the source of the 23 T cell receptor beta chains below, sequenced in a study of cytomegalovirus exposure and HLA in healthy donors. A multiplex PCR was run with 60 Vbeta primers and 13 Jbeta primers. The protocol was immunoSEQ multiplex PCR, while the TCRdb copy is restricted to in-frame clones and leaves out a portion. The sample shows 210,000 or so clones, 60% to 80% of them seen only once. The sequencing input was PBMCs. These receptors were obtained from a man aged 18-30 years in good health and CMV-seronegative.

The chain recombines TRBV11-2 with TRBJ2-7; D gene unclear. Trimming took 0 bases from V and 8 from J, leaving 8 bases between them. The CDR3 is 12 residues long. From germline, CDR1 is SGHAT and CDR2 FQNNGV. The CDR3: CASSLERQQQYF. CDR3 bases: TGTGCCAGCAGCTTAGAGCGGCAGCAGCAGTACTTC.

J is TRBJ2-7 and V is TRBV10-3; TRBD1 is a possible D gene (5 bases). In germline, CDR1 is ENHRY, CDR2 SYGVKD. V lost 0 bases and J 0 bases, leaving 18 bases between the germline ends. The CDR3 consists of 18 residues. The CDR3 loop reads CAISESMAQAGYSYEQYF. The CDR3 bases are TGTGCCATCAGTGAGTCGATGGCGCAGGCAGGGTACTCCTACGAGCAGTACTTC.

This clone appeared a few times. The chain links TRBV4-1 to TRBJ1-5; 8 positions match TRBD1. Germline V lookup: CDR1 MGHRA, CDR2 YSYEKL. The CDR3 is 17 amino acids. Trimming at V came to 4 bases and at J to 7 bases, leaving 15 bases not matched to a gene. The CDR3 protein is CASSLDLTRGLGQPQHF. CDR3 in DNA: TGCGCCAGCAGCCTCGATCTAACCAGGGGGCTTGGACAGCCCCAGCATTTT.

The CDR3 loop reads CASSFSGDSYNEQFF. CDR3 bases: TGTGCCAGCAGTTTTAGCGGGGATTCCTACAATGAGCAGTTCTTC. The genes are TRBV6-5 and TRBJ2-1; 8 positions match TRBD2. The CDR3 has 15 residues. Germline lookup yields CDR1 MNHEY and CDR2 SVGAGI. V shed 4 bases, J shed 1 base, and the junction held 3 bases outside the gene matches.

The rearrangement joins TRBV29-1 to TRBJ2-7; 9 positions agree with TRBD2. CDR3 length equals 20 residues. In germline, CDR1 is SQVTM, CDR2 ANQGSEA. J gave up 2 bases and V 0 bases, and 20 bases lay outside the gene matches. In nucleotides, the CDR3 is TGCAGCGTTGAAGATAATCCAAGTAGCGGGAGTAATGACTTTACCTACGAGCAGTACTTC. Its protein product is CSVEDNPSSGSNDFTYEQYF.

This clone was recorded at least ten times. CDR3 DNA: TGTGCCAGCAGCTCCGGCCTAGATCAGCCCCAGCATTTT. Residues: CASSSGLDQPQHF. The chain has TRBV11-2 and TRBJ1-5; D ambiguous. V was trimmed by 4 bases and J by 5 bases, leaving 9 bases between them. The CDR3 runs to 13 residues. Germline lookup yields CDR1 SGHAT and CDR2 FQNNGV.

The chain employs TRBV15 and TRBJ2-1; 9 nucleotides match TRBD2. Germline lookup yields CDR1 LNHNV and CDR2 YYDKDF (reference sequence). The CDR3 is 15 amino acids. The V gene end was trimmed by 0 bases and the J gene end by 10 bases; junction bases not matched to a gene: 7. CDR3 DNA: TGTGCCACCAGCAGAGATCTTTCTAGCGGGGAGGAGCAGTTCTTC. Translating gives CATSRDLSSGEEQFF.

The chain has TRBV7-6 and TRBJ1-6; D may be TRBD1 (6 bases). Germline CDR1 is SGHVS and CDR2 is FNYEAQ. The ends were cut back, 4 bases at V and 1 base at J, with 8 bases in the middle. The CDR3 spans 15 residues. CDR3 in DNA: TGTGCCAGCAGCTCTGGACAGTCCTATAATTCACCCCTCCACTTT. This encodes CASSSGQSYNSPLHF. The complete variable domain, with remaining parts taken from reference TRBV7-6 and TRBJ1-6, reads GAGVSQSPRYKVTKRGQDVALRCDPISGHVSLYWYRQALGQGPEFLTYFNYEAQQDKSGLPNDRFSAERPEGSISTLTIQRTEQRDSAMYRCASSSGQSYNSPLHFGNGTRLTVT.

The chain has TRBV5-1 and TRBJ2-3, with D tentatively TRBD2 (6 bases). Per germline, CDR1 SGHRS and CDR2 YFSETQ. This CDR3 has 14 amino acids. With 0 bases removed from V and 1 base from J, the gap between germline ends came to 6 bases. CDR3 sequence reads: CASSLGEGTDTQYF. The CDR3 DNA reads TGCGCCAGCAGCTTGGGGGAGGGCACAGATACGCAGTATTTT.

This sequence joins TRBV5-1 and TRBJ1-5, with TRBD1 identical over 7 bases. Trimming at V came to 0 bases and at J to 4 bases, leaving 1 base not matched to a gene. This CDR3 contains 14 residues. Germline values: CDR1 SGHRS, CDR2 YFSETQ. The CDR3 reads CASSLGTGNQPQHF. CDR3 bases: TGCGCCAGCAGCTTGGGGACAGGAAATCAGCCCCAGCATTTT.

The chain uses TRBV27 and TRBJ2-7, with TRBD1 matching over 8 bases. CDR1 is MNHEY and CDR2 is SMNVEV in the germline V gene (reference sequence). With 0 bases clipped from V and 0 bases from J, the junction kept 4 bases outside the gene matches. This CDR3 is built from 16 residues. The CDR3 region is CASSLSGTGGSYEQYF. The CDR3 DNA sequence: TGTGCCAGCAGTTTATCGGGGACAGGAGGCTCCTACGAGCAGTACTTC.

The chain recombines TRBV18 with TRBJ2-1; D perhaps matches TRBD2 (6 bases). Per the germline V gene, CDR1 is KGHSH and CDR2 is LQKENI. V was trimmed by 0 bases and J by 6 bases, leaving 9 bases between them. CDR3 length equals 14 residues. DNA of the CDR3: TGTGCCAGCTCACCACCGGGAGGTTTCAATGAGCAGTTCTTC. It yields the protein CASSPPGGFNEQFF.

J is TRBJ2-7 and V is TRBV2, with D hard to call. CDR1 is SNHLY and CDR2 is FYNNEI in the germline V gene. Trimming cost V 3 bases and J 2 bases, with 8 bases left between them. This CDR3 comprises 13 residues. For the CDR3, the DNA is TGTGCCAGCAGTGAGAACAGTGCCTACGAGCAGTACTTC. Encoded protein: CASSENSAYEQYF.

This clone was observed once. The sample holds other DNA sequences that translate to the same CDR3. The chain joins TRBV5-6 to TRBJ2-3; TRBD1 agrees at 7 bases. The CDR3 is 13 residues long. From germline, CDR1 is SGHDT and CDR2 YYEEEE. The V gene end was trimmed by 1 base and the J gene end by 6 bases; junction bases not matched to a gene: 2. The CDR3 DNA follows: TGTGCCAGCAGCTTGAGGGGGCCGGATACGCAGTATTTT. Its translation: CASSLRGPDTQYF.

V is TRBV28 and J is TRBJ1-4; 7 bases line up with TRBD1. Germline trimming cut 3 bases from V and 8 bases from J; bases unmatched to any gene: 12. This CDR3 is 16 amino acids long. Germline values: CDR1 MDHEN, CDR2 SYDVKM. CDR3 nucleotide sequence: TGTGCCAGCAGTTTTGGACCGGGACAGTTACAAGAAAAACTGTTTTTT. It codes for CASSFGPGQLQEKLFF.

The rearrangement uses TRBV7-2 and TRBJ1-2, with D unresolved. CDR3 length equals 13 residues. The V and J ends lost 5 bases and 2 bases respectively, with 9 bases between them. CDR1 is SGHTA, CDR2 FQGNSA, per germline. DNA of the CDR3: TGTGCCAGCAGCCTAGGCGGGAACTATGGCTACACCTTC. This sequence encodes CASSLGGNYGYTF.

CDR3 amino acids: CAWKRQGGSYEQYF. The CDR3 DNA is TGTGCCTGGAAAAGACAGGGGGGTTCCTACGAGCAGTACTTC. V gene TRBV30 combines with J gene TRBJ2-7; 9 bases agree with TRBD1. Per germline, CDR1 GTSNPN and CDR2 SVGIG (reference sequence). Trimming at V came to 4 bases and at J to 1 base, leaving 5 bases not matched to a gene. This CDR3 spans 14 amino acids.

V gene TRBV28 combines with J gene TRBJ2-2, with D hard to call. Germline-derived CDR1 and CDR2 are MDHEN and SYDVKM. This CDR3 region has 16 residues. The V and J ends lost 3 bases and 3 bases respectively, with 14 bases between them. The CDR3 spells CASSFPGHLDTGELFF. The CDR3 bases are TGTGCCAGCAGTTTCCCTGGCCACCTAGACACCGGGGAGCTGTTTTTT.

The chain is built from TRBV5-6 and TRBJ1-1, with D perhaps TRBD1 (5 bases). CDR1 is SGHDT and CDR2 is YYEEEE in the germline V gene. The CDR3 runs 15 residues. V was shortened by 5 bases and J by 2 bases, with 16 bases between the two germline ends. The CDR3 nucleotides read TGTGCCAGCAGTTCCGGCAGGGAAAAAAACACTGAAGCTTTCTTT. Translated, it gives CASSSGREKNTEAFF.

This clone was seen only once. This chain joins TRBV25-1 and TRBJ2-5; 11 nucleotides align to TRBD2. TRBJ2-7 matches the DNA end more closely, so the J call is doubtful. This CDR3 is 15 amino acids long. The germline CDR1 and CDR2 sequences are MGHDK and SYGVNS. The CDR3, as DNA: TGTGCCAGCAGTGAGTCACTAGCGGGAGCCTACGAGCAGTACTTC. It specifies CASSESLAGAYEQYF.

The chain is built from TRBV9 and TRBJ1-2; 8 bases are a match to TRBD1. Germline V gives CDR1 SGDLS, CDR2 YYNGEE. Trimming took 0 bases from V and 0 from J; bases not matched to a gene: 1. The CDR3 is made up of 15 amino acids. CDR3 DNA: TGTGCCAGCAGCGTAGAACAGGGGGCTAACTATGGCTACACCTTC. Amino acid sequence: CASSVEQGANYGYTF.

The V and J genes are TRBV7-2 and TRBJ2-6; D is undetermined. The CDR3 is 14 amino acids. Germline lookup yields CDR1 SGHTA and CDR2 FQGNSA. Trimming took 0 bases from V and 9 from J, leaving 9 bases between them. Here the CDR3 DNA reads TGTGCCAGCAGCTTAGCCCAGGTGGTCAACGTCCTGACTTTC. It is translated as CASSLAQVVNVLTF.

The chain uses TRBV7-8 and TRBJ1-5; 8 bases map to TRBD1. CDR3 length: 18 residues. CDR1 and CDR2 from the germline V gene are SGHVS and FQNEAQ. V was clipped by 4 bases and J by 0 bases; unmatched bases: 11. DNA of the CDR3: TGTGCCAGCAGCTCCGGGACAGGATCCTTCTATAGCAATCAGCCCCAGCATTTT. This translates into CASSSGTGSFYSNQPQHF.